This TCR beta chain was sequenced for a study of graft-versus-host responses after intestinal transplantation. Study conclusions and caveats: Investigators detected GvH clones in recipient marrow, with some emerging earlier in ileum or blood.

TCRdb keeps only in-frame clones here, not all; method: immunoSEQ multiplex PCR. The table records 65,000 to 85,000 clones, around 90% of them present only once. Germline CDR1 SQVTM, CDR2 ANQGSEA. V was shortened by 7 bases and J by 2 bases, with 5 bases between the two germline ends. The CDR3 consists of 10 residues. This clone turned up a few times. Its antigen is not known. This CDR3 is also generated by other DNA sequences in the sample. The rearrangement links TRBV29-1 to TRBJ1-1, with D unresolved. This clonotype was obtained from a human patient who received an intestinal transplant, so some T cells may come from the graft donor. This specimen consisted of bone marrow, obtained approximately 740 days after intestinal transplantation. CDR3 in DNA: TGCAGCGGACAAAACACTGAAGCTTTCTTT. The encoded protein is CSGQNTEAFF.